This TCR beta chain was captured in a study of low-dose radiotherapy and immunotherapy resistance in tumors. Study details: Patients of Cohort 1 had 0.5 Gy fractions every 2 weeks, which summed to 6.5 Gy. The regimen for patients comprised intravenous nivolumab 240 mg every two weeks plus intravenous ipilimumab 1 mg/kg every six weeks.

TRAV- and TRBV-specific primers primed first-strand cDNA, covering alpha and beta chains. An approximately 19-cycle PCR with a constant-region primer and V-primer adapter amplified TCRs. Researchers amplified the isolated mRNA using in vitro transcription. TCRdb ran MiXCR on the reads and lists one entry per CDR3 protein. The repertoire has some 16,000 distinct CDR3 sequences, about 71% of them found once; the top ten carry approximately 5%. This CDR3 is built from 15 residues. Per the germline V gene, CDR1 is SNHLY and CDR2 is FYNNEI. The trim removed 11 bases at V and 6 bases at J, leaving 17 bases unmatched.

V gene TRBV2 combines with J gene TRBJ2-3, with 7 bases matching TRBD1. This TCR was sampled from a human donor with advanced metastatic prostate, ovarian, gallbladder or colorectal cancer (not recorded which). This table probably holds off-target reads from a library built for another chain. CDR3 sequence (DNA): TGTGCCGGCCCGAAGGGACAGCCCAATGGGGATACGCAGTATTTT. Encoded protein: CAGPKGQPNGDTQYF.